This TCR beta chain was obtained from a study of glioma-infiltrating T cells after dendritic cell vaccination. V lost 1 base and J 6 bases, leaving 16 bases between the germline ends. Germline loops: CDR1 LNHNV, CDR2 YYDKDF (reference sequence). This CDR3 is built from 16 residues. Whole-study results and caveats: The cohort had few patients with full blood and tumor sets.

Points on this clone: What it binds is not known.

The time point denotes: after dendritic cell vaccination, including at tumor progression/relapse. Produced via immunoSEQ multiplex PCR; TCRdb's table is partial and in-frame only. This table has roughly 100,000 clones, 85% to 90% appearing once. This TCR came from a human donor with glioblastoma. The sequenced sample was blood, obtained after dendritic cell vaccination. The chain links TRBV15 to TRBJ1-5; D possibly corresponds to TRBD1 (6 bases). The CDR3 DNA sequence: TGTGCCACCAGCAGAGGAAACAGGGTCTCCAGTCAGCCCCAGCATTTT. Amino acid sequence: CATSRGNRVSSQPQHF.